Listed below are T cell receptor beta chains from one sample, sequenced in a study of blood T cell repertoires in COVID-19. Using immunoSEQ multiplex PCR, the repertoire was profiled, and TCRdb retains in-frame clones only, with some absent. The sample has hundreds of thousands of clones, about 88% seen once. Sequencing was carried out using peripheral blood. These receptor sequences come from a human donor in a cohort sampled during active COVID-19. CDR3s leave out the opening cysteine and the closing phenylalanine or tryptophan.

j_call,v_call,cdr3_aa
TRBJ2-1,TRBV21-1,ASSSTRDREQF
TRBJ1-5,TRBV27,ASSSMGPQGGNNQPQH
TRBJ1-1,TRBV5-4,ASSARQGPNTEAF
TRBJ2-2,TRBV7-2,ASSSYTGELF
TRBJ1-1,TRBV5-1,ASSSGQGNTEAF
TRBJ2-6,TRBV5-1,ASSFDSSGANVLT
TRBJ2-3,TRBV9,ASSVGAVADTQY
TRBJ2-7,TRBV6-5,ASSYHQDGTYEQY
TRBJ2-5,TRBV5-1,ASSLGLAEGTQY
TRBJ2-7,TRBV21-1,ASSKEVMTGPPYEQY
TRBJ2-7,TRBV12-3/TRBV12-4,ASMIDSSYEQY
TRBJ2-3,TRBV2,ASSEDSSTDTQY
TRBJ1-1,TRBV2,ASSNTANTEAF
TRBJ2-1,TRBV6-5,ASSRTSGYNEQF
TRBJ2-5,TRBV6-5,ASSYTGTGKETQY
TRBJ2-7,TRBV3-1/TRBV3-2,ASSQISGGAYEQY
TRBJ2-7,TRBV5-6,ASSLNAGIAYEQY
TRBJ1-1,TRBV5-1,ASSRAGEDLEAF
TRBJ2-2,TRBV4-1,ASSQPGLAETTNTGELF
TRBJ1-2,TRBV4-1,ASSQPVQGPGGYT
TRBJ1-4,TRBV18,ASSGTGRELF
TRBJ1-3,TRBV9,ASSSPGTGMGNTIY
TRBJ1-2,TRBV20-1,SASSPGTDYGYT
TRBJ2-7,TRBV4-1,ASSQAEGAGGIDEQY
TRBJ1-2,TRBV30,AWSGGQNYGYT
TRBJ2-2,TRBV9,ASSVTNTGELF
TRBJ2-1,TRBV2,ASSERQSYNEQF
TRBJ1-5,TRBV6-6,ASTGQGFGNQPQH
TRBJ1-6,TRBV27,ASSIDRFNSPLH